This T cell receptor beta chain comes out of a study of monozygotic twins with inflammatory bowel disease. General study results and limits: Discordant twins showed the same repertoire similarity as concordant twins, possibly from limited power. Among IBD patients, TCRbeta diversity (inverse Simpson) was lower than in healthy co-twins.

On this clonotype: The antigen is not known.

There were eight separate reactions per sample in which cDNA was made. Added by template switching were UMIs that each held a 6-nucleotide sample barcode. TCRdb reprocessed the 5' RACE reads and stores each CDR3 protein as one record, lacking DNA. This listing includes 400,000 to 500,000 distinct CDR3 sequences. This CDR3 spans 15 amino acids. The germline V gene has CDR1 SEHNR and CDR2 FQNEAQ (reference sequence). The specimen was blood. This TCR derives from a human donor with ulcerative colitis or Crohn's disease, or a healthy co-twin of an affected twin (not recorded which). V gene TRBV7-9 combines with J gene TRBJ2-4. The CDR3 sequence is CASSLGGVGGNIQYF.